This TCR beta chain originates from a study of spatial heterogeneity in lung cancer. Study information: More beta-chain than alpha-chain sequences were consistently detected. Findings of the study overall: Blood showed ubiquitous tumor TCRs more often at resection than at routine follow-up.

This clonotype was picked up many times. Antigen unknown. Each TCR cDNA molecule bore a unique molecular identifier. In TCRdb, the 5' RACE reads were re-called with MiXCR into one record per CDR3 protein. The sample comprises tens of thousands of distinct CDR3 sequences, over 5.5% of which are singletons, and about 3% rests with the top ten. CDR1 is SQVTM and CDR2 is ANQGSEA in the germline V gene. Trimming took off 0 bases at V and 3 bases at J, with 13 bases between the two ends. CDR3 length equals 15 residues. The sample's time point: sample taken at primary tumor resection. Unsorted tumor, nontumor lung tissue or cryopreserved PBMC supplied the whole RNA. 72 TRACERx patients with early, untreated non-small cell lung cancer donated samples.

Source: PBMCs, taken at surgery. This receptor was identified in a female donor with early-stage non-small cell lung cancer. This chain connects TRBV29-1 to TRBJ2-3; D gene ambiguous. The CDR3 loop is CSVEDRTVATDTQYF. The CDR3 coding sequence is TGCAGCGTTGAAGATCGAACGGTGGCGACAGATACGCAGTATTTT.